This is a list of T cell receptor beta chains from one sample in a study of siplizumab effects on memory and regulatory T cells. Libraries were prepared by immunoSEQ multiplex PCR; TCRdb keeps only in-frame clonotypes and omits some of them. The sample carries some 100,000 clones, around 90% recorded once. Material for sequencing was CD4+ T cells sorted from blood. All receptors come from a human donor in good health. Some clones in this sample may be carry-over from other donors' samples. Both conserved end residues are part of each CDR3. The order of the fields is D gene, J gene, clone size, V gene, CDR3 DNA, CDR3 protein. A D gene is named only where the DNA matches it firmly. Part of the rows lack a size; the others show once, few, many or a class for expanded clones.

D: TRBD2; J: TRBJ2-7; size: NA; V: TRBV4-1; DNA: TGCGCCAGCAGCCAAGACTCCAGCGGGAGCTACGAGCAGTACTTC; CDR3: CASSQDSSGSYEQYF
D: NA; J: TRBJ2-3; size: NA; V: TRBV5-1; DNA: TGCGCCAGCAGCCCCAACACAGATACGCAGTATTTT; CDR3: CASSPNTDTQYF
D: NA; J: TRBJ2-5; size: NA; V: TRBV4-2; DNA: TGTGCCAGCAGCCAAGAAATTGGATCCGGCTCCGGGACCCAGTACTTC; CDR3: CASSQEIGSGSGTQYF
D: TRBD1; J: TRBJ1-3; size: NA; V: TRBV14; DNA: TGTGCCAGCAGCCAAGATGCGGGACAGTTTTCTGGAAACACCATATATTTT; CDR3: CASSQDAGQFSGNTIYF
D: NA; J: TRBJ1-2; size: NA; V: TRBV18; DNA: TGTGCCAGCTCACCACAGGAGAACTATGGCTACACCTTC; CDR3: CASSPQENYGYTF
D: NA; J: TRBJ2-5; size: NA; V: TRBV5-1; DNA: TGCGCCAGCAGCCCCCCCCGGGAGAGATCGGAGACCCAGTACTTC; CDR3: CASSPPRERSETQYF
D: NA; J: TRBJ2-5; size: NA; V: TRBV12-5; DNA: TGTGCTAGTGGTTTGGCTTCGGGCCCGGGGGAGACCCAGTACTTC; CDR3: CASGLASGPGETQYF
D: NA; J: TRBJ2-7; size: NA; V: TRBV18; DNA: TGTGCCAGCTCTACCCGGCCTTCCCTCCCCTACGAGCAGTACTTC; CDR3: CASSTRPSLPYEQYF
D: NA; J: TRBJ2-1; size: NA; V: TRBV2; DNA: TGTGCCAGCAGTGAGACCTCCTACAATGAGCAGTTCTTC; CDR3: CASSETSYNEQFF
D: NA; J: TRBJ1-2; size: NA; V: TRBV2; DNA: TGTGCCAGCAGTGTCTACAGTGAAGGCTACACCTTC; CDR3: CASSVYSEGYTF
D: NA; J: TRBJ2-3; size: NA; V: TRBV19; DNA: TGTGCCAGTAGTATGTGGCGACCATTTAGCACAGATACGCAGTATTTT; CDR3: CASSMWRPFSTDTQYF
D: TRBD1; J: TRBJ1-2; size: NA; V: TRBV7-9; DNA: TGTGCCAGCAGCATTGAACCAGGGGGTGACTATGGCTACACCTTC; CDR3: CASSIEPGGDYGYTF
D: TRBD2; J: TRBJ2-5; size: once; V: TRBV6-5; DNA: TGTGCCAGCAGTTACTCCGGTAGCGGGAGAAGCGAGACCCAGTACTTC; CDR3: CASSYSGSGRSETQYF
D: NA; J: TRBJ1-5; size: NA; V: TRBV30; DNA: TGTGCCTGGAGTCTCTCGGATGATCAGCCCCAGCATTTT; CDR3: CAWSLSDDQPQHF
D: NA; J: TRBJ1-4; size: NA; V: TRBV28; DNA: TGTGCCAGCAGCGACAGTAATGAAAAACTGTTTTTT; CDR3: CASSDSNEKLFF
D: NA; J: TRBJ2-2; size: once; V: TRBV18; DNA: TGTGCCAGCTCATCGACTAGAGGAAACACCGGGGAGCTGTTTTTT; CDR3: CASSSTRGNTGELFF
D: NA; J: TRBJ2-1; size: once; V: TRBV29-1; DNA: TGCAGCGCAGATCGAGACCTACTAAGCAATGAGCAGTTCTTC; CDR3: CSADRDLLSNEQFF
D: NA; J: TRBJ2-1; size: NA; V: TRBV20-1; DNA: TGCAGCCGGAGGACCTACAATGAGCAGTTCTTC; CDR3: CSRRTYNEQFF
D: NA; J: TRBJ2-5; size: NA; V: TRBV2; DNA: TGTGCCAGGTCGGGCCGGGGCCCAAGGGAGACCCAGTACTTC; CDR3: CARSGRGPRETQYF
D: NA; J: TRBJ2-2; size: NA; V: TRBV5-1; DNA: TGCGCCAGCAGCTTGATTCCAGGGACCGGGGAGCTGTTTTTT; CDR3: CASSLIPGTGELFF
D: TRBD1; J: TRBJ1-2; size: NA; V: TRBV28; DNA: TGTGCCAGCAGTTTAGACGGCGGACAGGGCGGCGGCTACACCTTC; CDR3: CASSLDGGQGGGYTF
D: NA; J: TRBJ2-3; size: NA; V: TRBV6-1; DNA: TGTGCCAGCAGTGGCGGTCCTAGGGATACGCAGTATTTT; CDR3: CASSGGPRDTQYF
D: TRBD2; J: TRBJ2-1; size: NA; V: TRBV2; DNA: TGTGCCAGGGGACTAGCGGGACGCAATGAGCAGTTCTTC; CDR3: CARGLAGRNEQFF
D: TRBD2; J: TRBJ2-5; size: NA; V: TRBV6-1; DNA: TGTGCCAGCCGGGGGGACCTTATACGGGAGACCCAGTACTTC; CDR3: CASRGDLIRETQYF
D: NA; J: TRBJ2-3; size: NA; V: TRBV18; DNA: TGTGCCAGCTCACTGAGACAGATAAGCACAGATACGCAGTATTTT; CDR3: CASSLRQISTDTQYF
D: NA; J: TRBJ2-4; size: NA; V: TRBV19; DNA: TGTGCCAGTAGTAATAGGGACCAAAACATTCAGTACTTC; CDR3: CASSNRDQNIQYF
D: TRBD2; J: TRBJ2-5; size: NA; V: TRBV5-5; DNA: TGTGCCAGCAGCTTTAGTCTGCGGGCGGGAGGGCCGGAGACCCAGTACTTC; CDR3: CASSFSLRAGGPETQYF
D: NA; J: TRBJ2-5; size: NA; V: TRBV19; DNA: TGTGCCAGTAGAAAAACCCTAGGAGGAGAGACCCAGTACTTC; CDR3: CASRKTLGGETQYF
D: NA; J: TRBJ1-2; size: NA; V: TRBV6-6; DNA: TGTGCCAGCAGTTCCCTGACAGTCTCCTATGGCTACACCTTC; CDR3: CASSSLTVSYGYTF
D: TRBD2; J: TRBJ2-5; size: many; V: TRBV2; DNA: TGTGCCAGCAGCGAGGGGGGTAGCGGGAGGCTGAGAGAGACCCAGTACTTC; CDR3: CASSEGGSGRLRETQYF
D: TRBD2; J: TRBJ2-4; size: NA; V: TRBV4-2; DNA: TGTGCCAGCAGCCAAGACGTACCTAGCGGGAGTGACATTCAGTACTTC; CDR3: CASSQDVPSGSDIQYF
D: NA; J: TRBJ2-3; size: NA; V: TRBV7-7; DNA: TGTGCTAGCAGCTTCGGGGATCCGGATACGCAGTATTTT; CDR3: CASSFGDPDTQYF
D: TRBD1; J: TRBJ1-2; size: NA; V: TRBV10-3; DNA: TGTGCCATCAGTGAGACAGGGGGCAGCTATGGCTACACCTTC; CDR3: CAISETGGSYGYTF
D: NA; J: TRBJ1-3; size: NA; V: TRBV7-6; DNA: TGTGCCAGCAGCCACCAGGCAAAAGCTGGAAACACCATATATTTT; CDR3: CASSHQAKAGNTIYF
D: NA; J: TRBJ1-1; size: once; V: TRBV27; DNA: TGTGCCAGCAGTTCCCCTCCGGGACACCCGAAGCGGGAAGCTTTCTTT; CDR3: CASSSPPGHPKREAFF
D: NA; J: TRBJ2-3; size: NA; V: TRBV2; DNA: TGTGCCAGCAGCCTGAGACAGGCGAAAAGCACAGATACGCAGTATTTT; CDR3: CASSLRQAKSTDTQYF
D: NA; J: TRBJ2-1; size: NA; V: TRBV11-3; DNA: TGTGCCAGCAGCAGTCCTGGGGCTTACAATGAGCAGTTCTTC; CDR3: CASSSPGAYNEQFF
D: NA; J: TRBJ2-5; size: NA; V: TRBV11-2; DNA: TGTGCCAGCAGCGGGTGGGAAGAGACCCAGTACTTC; CDR3: CASSGWEETQYF
D: TRBD1; J: TRBJ2-1; size: NA; V: TRBV19; DNA: TGTGCCAGTAGTTCGCCGACAGGGAACAATGAGCAGTTCTTC; CDR3: CASSSPTGNNEQFF
D: NA; J: TRBJ2-7; size: NA; V: TRBV2; DNA: TGTGCCAGCAGTGAAGGGTTCATGCGACCGACCTACGAGCAGTACTTC; CDR3: CASSEGFMRPTYEQYF
D: NA; J: TRBJ2-7; size: NA; V: TRBV18; DNA: TGTGCCAGCTCACCACCGGGACCAAAAGGCTACGAGCAGTACTTC; CDR3: CASSPPGPKGYEQYF
D: NA; J: TRBJ1-4; size: NA; V: TRBV19; DNA: TGTGCCAGTAGTACTAACACCGCTGAAAGAGAAAAACTGTTTTTT; CDR3: CASSTNTAEREKLFF
D: NA; J: TRBJ2-7; size: NA; V: TRBV6-5; DNA: TGTGCCAGCGGCCGGGGGATACACGAGCAGTACTTC; CDR3: CASGRGIHEQYF
D: NA; J: TRBJ2-1; size: NA; V: TRBV7-2; DNA: TGTGCCAGCAGCTTAGCTCGTGAGCAGTTCTTC; CDR3: CASSLAREQFF
D: NA; J: TRBJ2-6; size: NA; V: TRBV19; DNA: TGTGCCAGTAGTATAGTTAAGAGCTCTGGGGCCAACGTCCTGACTTTC; CDR3: CASSIVKSSGANVLTF
D: TRBD2; J: TRBJ2-3; size: NA; V: TRBV9; DNA: TGTGCCAGCAGCGATAGCGGGTCGTTCTTGGTTACGCAGTATTTT; CDR3: CASSDSGSFLVTQYF
D: NA; J: TRBJ1-4; size: NA; V: TRBV5-6; DNA: TGTGCCAGCAGCTTCACAGGGCTTGAGGGTGAAAAACTGTTTTTT; CDR3: CASSFTGLEGEKLFF
D: NA; J: TRBJ2-7; size: NA; V: TRBV5-4; DNA: TGTGCCAGCAGCTTAATGGGGAGCACGGGCGAGCAGTACTTC; CDR3: CASSLMGSTGEQYF